The 17 T cell receptor beta chains in this list originate from one sample, sequenced in a study of CD8+CD57+ T cells in acquired aplastic anemia. Genomic DNA templated the TCR beta VDJ and CDR3 profiling. TCRdb passed the reads through MiXCR, listing each CDR3 protein once. The sample includes approximately 220,000 distinct CDR3 sequences, less than 60% of them seen just once. All patients picked for sequencing had shown, by flow cytometry, an expansion of CD8+CD57+ cells. The specimen was sorted CD4+, CD8+, or CD8+CD57+ T cells (not recorded which) from PBMCs. Receptor source: a human donor with aplastic anemia.

With respect to this clonotype: At one of its ends the junction is not consistent with the germline gene, which may arise from a read error. The chain recombines TRBV9 with TRBJ2-5, with D unresolved. This CDR3 region has 13 residues. Germline V gives CDR1 SGDLS, CDR2 YYNGEE. The CDR3 nucleotides are TGCGCCAGCAGCTTGATGGGTTACGAGACCCAGTACTTC. Residues: CASSLMGYETQYF.

On this clonotype itself: A much larger clone lies a single base off, so this may be a read error. The rearrangement joins TRBV4-1 to TRBJ1-1; TRBD1 is a possible D gene (6 bases). Between the trimmed V and J ends, which lost 7 bases and 1 base, there was a span of 13 bases. This CDR3 contains 14 residues. Germline V gene sequence: CDR1 MGHRA, CDR2 YSYEKL. The CDR3 nucleotides are TGCGCCAGCATGCACAGGGCCTCGAACACTGAAGCTTTCTTT. Protein sequence: CASMHRASNTEAFF.

This clonotype occurred many times. Here the CDR3 DNA reads TGTGCCAGTAGTATTAGAGGGCCAGGGGGAGGTGAAAAACTGTTTTTT. This gives the protein CASSIRGPGGGEKLFF. This sequence joins TRBV19 and TRBJ1-4; TRBD1 matches 7 bases. V lost 3 bases and J lost 7; bases outside the gene matches: 11. Germline CDR1 and CDR2: LNHDA and SQIVND (reference sequence). The CDR3 is 16 amino acids.

The chain joins TRBV9 to TRBJ1-5; 7 positions agree with TRBD1. Germline loops: CDR1 SGDLS, CDR2 YYNGEE. With 1 base clipped from V and 4 bases from J, the junction kept 5 bases outside the gene matches. This CDR3 contains 15 residues. CDR3 sequence: CASSVTGTENQPQHF. CDR3 DNA: TGTGCCAGCAGCGTAACCGGGACAGAAAATCAGCCCCAGCATTTT.

In DNA, the CDR3 is TGCAGCGTTGCTGGACAAGCCGAAGCTTTCTTT. This codes for CSVAGQAEAFF. The chain combines TRBV29-1 with TRBJ1-1; maybe TRBD1 (5 bases). CDR3 length: 11 amino acids. The ends were cut back, 4 bases at V and 8 bases at J, with 11 bases in the middle. Germline loops: CDR1 SQVTM, CDR2 ANQGSEA.

At least ten counts were recorded for this clonotype. The chain combines TRBV19 with TRBJ1-1; TRBD1 aligns across 7 bases. This CDR3 region has 16 residues. J gave up 6 bases and V 2 bases, and 12 bases lay outside the gene matches. From germline, CDR1 is LNHDA and CDR2 SQIVND (reference sequence). DNA of the CDR3: TGTGCCAGTAGTATAAGACAGGGAATGGGGATTTCTGAAGCTTTCTTT. Protein sequence: CASSIRQGMGISEAFF.

On this clonotype itself: A much larger clone lies a single base off, so this may be a read error. The gene calls are TRBV19 and TRBJ2-2, with 8 bases fitting TRBD1. The CDR3 has 17 residues. Per germline, CDR1 LNHDA and CDR2 SQIVND (reference sequence). CDR3 region: CAGSIGLDRESTGELFF. CDR3 nucleotide sequence: TGTGCCGGTAGTATCGGACTGGACAGGGAGTCGACCGGGGAGCTGTTTTTT.

This clonotype showed up just a few times. The chain couples TRBV11-2 to TRBJ1-6; D uncertain. The CDR3 spans 16 residues. V was pared by 0 bases and J by 6 bases, with 12 bases between. Germline CDR1 is SGHAT and CDR2 is FQNNGV. The CDR3: CASSLEGRFSNSPLHF. In DNA form, the CDR3 reads TGTGCCAGCAGCTTAGAAGGGCGTTTCAGTAATTCACCCCTCCACTTT.

The chain recombines TRBV5-6 with TRBJ2-6; 7 nucleotides align to TRBD1. The junction had 10 bases not matched to a gene; V was cut back by 4 bases and J by 0 bases. From germline, CDR1 is SGHDT and CDR2 YYEEEE. The CDR3 loop spans 18 amino acids. CDR3 coding DNA: TGTGCCAGCAGCGGAACAGGGGCCCCTCACTCTGGGGCCAACGTCCTGACTTTC. Encoded protein: CASSGTGAPHSGANVLTF.

The rearrangement joins TRBV24-1 to TRBJ2-3; no definite D call. The CDR3 has 13 residues. Per germline, CDR1 KGHDR and CDR2 SFDVKD. Trimming removed 0 bases at V and 7 bases at J, with 7 bases between. CDR3 sequence reads: CATSDLGTNTQYF. DNA of the CDR3: TGTGCCACCAGTGATTTGGGTACGAATACGCAGTATTTT.

This CDR3 reads CASSSNGFNEQFF. CDR3 nucleotides: TGCGCCAGCAGCTCGAACGGATTCAATGAGCAGTTCTTC. The chain combines TRBV5-1 with TRBJ2-1; D remains unclear. The CDR3 loop spans 13 amino acids. CDR1 is SGHRS, CDR2 YFSETQ, per germline. Trimming removed 3 bases at V and 6 bases at J, with 10 bases between.

The rearrangement joins TRBV2 to TRBJ1-6, with D maybe TRBD1 (5 bases). Trimming took 7 bases from V and 9 from J, leaving 16 bases between them. Germline assignment: CDR1 SNHLY and CDR2 FYNNEI. This CDR3 is 14 amino acids long. The CDR3, as DNA: TGTGCCAGCAACGGGGACCGACCGGGTTCACCCCTCCACTTT. Amino acids: CASNGDRPGSPLHF.

As DNA, the CDR3 is TGTGCCACCCGGGGGGTAGCGGGGGCCTCCCGAACGCAGTATTTT. Translating it yields CATRGVAGASRTQYF. V usage is TRBV2 and J usage is TRBJ2-3; 9 bases match TRBD2. J was trimmed by 9 bases and V by 10 bases; bases with no gene match: 17. The CDR3 contains 15 residues. CDR1 is SNHLY, CDR2 FYNNEI, per germline. The complete variable domain, with remaining parts taken from reference TRBV2 and TRBJ2-3, reads EPEVTQTPSHQVTQMGQEVILRCVPISNHLYFYWYRQILGQKVEFLVSFYNNEISEKSEIFDDQFSVERPDGSNFTLKIRSTKLEDSAMYFCATRGVAGASRTQYFGPGTRLTVL.

This clonotype was recorded only once. This may stem from a read error, because a much larger clone lies one nucleotide away. V gene TRBV5-4 combines with J gene TRBJ1-1, with D perhaps matching TRBD1 (5 bases). Germline assignment: CDR1 SGHNT and CDR2 YYREEE (reference sequence). With 10 bases removed from V and 0 bases from J, the gap between germline ends came to 13 bases. The CDR3 totals 13 residues. The CDR3 DNA reads as TGTGCCGGCGGTTCGGGGGTGAACACTGAAGCTTTCTTT. Amino acid sequence: CAGGSGVNTEAFF.

The chain is built from TRBV19 and TRBJ1-1; D uncertain. V lost 7 bases and J 4 bases, leaving 19 bases between the germline ends. Per the germline V gene, CDR1 is LNHDA and CDR2 is SQIVND (reference sequence). This CDR3 is 15 amino acids long. In DNA form, the CDR3 reads TGTGCCAGTAAGGTCGCGGGGTCGGTGGGCACTGAAGCTTTCTTT. It specifies CASKVAGSVGTEAFF.

This sequence joins TRBV12-3 or TRBV12-4 and TRBJ2-7, with D possibly being TRBD1 (5 bases). The CDR3 sequence is 15 residues long. V was clipped by 4 bases and J by 3 bases, with 16 bases between them. As DNA, the CDR3 is TGTGCCAGCAGTTCCCAGACACAGGTTCGCTACGAGCAGTACTTC. Protein: CASSSQTQVRYEQYF.

Ten or more counts support this clonotype. This chain's CDR3 is CASSDFRTLNTEAFF. CDR3 nucleotide sequence: TGTGCCAGCAGCGACTTCAGGACACTAAACACTGAAGCTTTCTTT. V usage is TRBV9 and J usage is TRBJ1-1, with D perhaps TRBD1 (5 bases). The CDR3 runs to 15 residues. Germline values: CDR1 SGDLS, CDR2 YYNGEE. V lost 3 bases to trimming and J lost 2 bases, with 14 bases between them.